Below are 18 T cell receptor beta chains sequenced from a single sample in a study of identifying expanded T cells in peripheral blood. Sequencing was performed with immunoSEQ multiplex PCR; in TCRdb, only in-frame clones are kept and a portion is missing. Seen here are fewer than 85,000 clones, 70% to 90% observed once, and the top ten hold about 3%. The sample comprised blood. Receptor source: a person aged 18 to 75 in good health.

The chain employs TRBV19 and TRBJ1-4; 9 bases line up with TRBD1. Germline assignment: CDR1 LNHDA and CDR2 SQIVND (reference sequence). Trimming at V came to 6 bases and at J to 7 bases, leaving 9 bases not matched to a gene. This CDR3 is 15 amino acids long. CDR3 amino acids: CASSYRGQGGEKLFF. The CDR3 coding sequence is TGTGCCAGTAGCTACAGGGGGCAGGGAGGTGAAAAACTGTTTTTT.

V and J are TRBV6-5 and TRBJ1-1; D may be TRBD1 (5 bases). V lost 5 bases and J 3 bases, leaving 16 bases between the germline ends. There are 15 residues in the CDR3. Germline lookup yields CDR1 MNHEY and CDR2 SVGAGI. The CDR3 sequence is CASSGIGVWDTEAFF. For the CDR3, the DNA is TGTGCCAGCAGTGGTATAGGGGTTTGGGACACTGAAGCTTTCTTT.

The CDR3 bases are TGTGCCAGCAGCTTGTCCCCGGGGAGTAATGAGCAGTTCTTC. Translation gives CASSLSPGSNEQFF. The gene calls are TRBV7-6 and TRBJ2-1; weak D call: TRBD2 (5 bases). Trimming cost V 3 bases and J 7 bases, with 13 bases left between them. The CDR3 covers 14 residues. The germline CDR1 and CDR2 sequences are SGHVS and FNYEAQ.

This clone came up once. The chain is built from TRBV18 and TRBJ1-4; 8 bases are shared with TRBD1. Germline trimming cut 4 bases from V and 3 bases from J; bases unmatched to any gene: 10. Germline CDR1 reads KGHSH; CDR2 reads LQKENI. This CDR3 is 17 amino acids long. This chain's CDR3 is CASSLQGQGSPNEKLFF. DNA for the CDR3: TGTGCCAGCTCACTACAAGGACAGGGTAGCCCTAATGAAAAACTGTTTTTT.

The rearrangement uses TRBV19 and TRBJ2-7; tentative D call: TRBD1 (6 bases). This CDR3 region has 14 residues. CDR1 is LNHDA, CDR2 SQIVND, per germline (reference sequence). With 3 bases removed from V and 0 bases from J, the gap between germline ends came to 9 bases. The CDR3, as DNA: TGTGCCAGTAGTATTTCAGGGGCCTCCTACGAGCAGTACTTC. Its translation: CASSISGASYEQYF.

This clone was observed a few times. The chain uses TRBV5-8 and TRBJ2-5; D not resolved. V shed 2 bases and J shed 5 bases, with 13 bases lying between them. The CDR3 contains 14 residues. Germline V gene data show CDR1 as SGHTS and CDR2 as YDEGEE. The CDR3 loop reads CASSLRARVETQYF. Here the CDR3 DNA reads TGTGCCAGCAGCTTACGAGCAAGGGTCGAGACCCAGTACTTC. The variable domain in full, with the rest retrieved from reference TRBV5-8 and TRBJ2-5, is EAGVTQSPTHLIKTRGQQATLRCSPISGHTSVYWYQQALGLGLQFLLWYDEGEERNRGNFPPRFSGRQFPNYSSELNVNALELEDSALYLCASSLRARVETQYFGPGTRLLVL.

J is TRBJ1-1 and V is TRBV6-5; D is uncertain. The CDR3 contains 13 residues. Deletions cut 4 bases from V and 1 base from J, with 7 bases between. Germline lookup yields CDR1 MNHEY and CDR2 SVGAGI. CDR3 sequence: CASSFSGNTEAFF. The CDR3 DNA is TGTGCCAGCAGTTTCAGCGGGAACACTGAAGCTTTCTTT.

This clone appeared a single time. V is TRBV2 and J is TRBJ2-3; D remains unclear. CDR1 and CDR2 from the germline V gene are SNHLY and FYNNEI. This CDR3 has 10 amino acids. V lost 1 base to trimming and J lost 11 bases, with 4 bases between them. Written as DNA, the CDR3 is TGTGCCAGCAGTGAAGACGGGCAGTATTTT. As protein: CASSEDGQYF.

The chain recombines TRBV7-3 with TRBJ2-1, with TRBD2 matching over 11 bases. The CDR3 has 17 residues. V dropped 5 bases and J dropped 9; count of bases not matched to a gene: 15. Germline CDR1 and CDR2: SGHTA and FQGTGA. This CDR3 reads CASSPGLAGSLSREQFF. Here the CDR3 DNA reads TGTGCCAGCAGCCCCGGACTAGCGGGTTCCCTATCCCGTGAGCAGTTCTTC. Combining the CDR3 with reference TRBV7-3 and TRBJ2-1 gives the whole variable domain GAGVSQTPSNKVTEKGKYVELRCDPISGHTALYWYRQSLGQGPEFLIYFQGTGAADDSGLPNDRFFAVRPEGSVSTLKIQRTERGDSAVYLCASSPGLAGSLSREQFFGPGTRLTVL.

This clone was picked up a small number of times. The chain has TRBV5-5 and TRBJ1-2; 7 bases line up with TRBD1. This CDR3 spans 13 amino acids. V gave up 5 bases and J gave up 7 bases; unmatched junction bases: 8. Germline CDR1 is SGHKS and CDR2 is YYEKEE (reference sequence). The CDR3: CASSHVDRAGYTF. The CDR3 DNA reads TGTGCCAGCAGTCACGTAGACAGGGCTGGCTACACCTTC.

The gene calls are TRBV5-1 and TRBJ2-2; D is tentatively TRBD1 or TRBD2 (6 bases each). V was pared by 7 bases and J by 2 bases, with 15 bases between. Germline V gene lookup returns CDR1 SGHRS and CDR2 YFSETQ. The CDR3 length is 15 residues. In DNA, the CDR3 is TGCGCCAGCCTGCCCGGGGGCCTTAACACCGGGGAGCTGTTTTTT. Translation gives CASLPGGLNTGELFF.

This chain connects TRBV28 to TRBJ1-5; no definite D call. The CDR3 has 16 amino acids. V gave up 5 bases and J gave up 3 bases, with 17 bases separating them. Germline CDR1 MDHEN, CDR2 SYDVKM. The chain's CDR3 is CASSPSPRRLNQPQHF. CDR3 bases: TGTGCCAGCAGTCCCTCCCCCCGGAGGCTCAATCAGCCCCAGCATTTT.

This chain links TRBV10-3 with TRBJ1-4, with D unresolved. The CDR3 has 12 residues. The ends were cut back, 8 bases at V and 7 bases at J, with 11 bases in the middle. In germline, CDR1 is ENHRY, CDR2 SYGVKD. CDR3 residues: CAIGDYGEKLFF. For the CDR3, the DNA is TGTGCCATCGGGGATTACGGTGAAAAACTGTTTTTT.

The rearrangement joins TRBV11-2 to TRBJ2-7; 7 bases fit TRBD2. The V gene end was trimmed by 2 bases and the J gene end by 6 bases; junction bases not matched to a gene: 4. The CDR3 has 13 residues. Germline V lookup: CDR1 SGHAT, CDR2 FQNNGV. The CDR3 bases are TGTGCCAGCAGCTTAAATACGGGGGGCGAGCAGTACTTC. Protein: CASSLNTGGEQYF. The full variable domain, in which reference TRBV11-2 and TRBJ2-7 provide the parts outside the CDR3, is EAGVAQSPRYKIIEKRQSVAFWCNPISGHATLYWYQQILGQGPKLLIQFQNNGVVDDSQLPKDRFSAERLKGVDSTLKIQPAKLEDSAVYLCASSLNTGGEQYFGPGTRLTVT.

This clone was seen a handful of times. The rearrangement joins TRBV18 to TRBJ2-5, with 10 bases fitting TRBD2. Germline assignment: CDR1 KGHSH and CDR2 LQKENI. J lost 1 base, V lost 6 bases, and 5 bases had no gene match. The CDR3 covers 15 residues. CDR3 sequence (DNA): TGTGCCAGCTCTTTAGCGGGAGGTGTCCAAGAGACCCAGTACTTC. Residues: CASSLAGGVQETQYF.

The V and J genes are TRBV9 and TRBJ2-1; a possible D gene is TRBD2 (6 bases). Trimming took 1 base from V and 4 from J, leaving 9 bases between them. The CDR3 spans 14 residues. Germline V gene sequence: CDR1 SGDLS, CDR2 YYNGEE. This CDR3 is CASSVQGLYNEQFF. In DNA form, the CDR3 reads TGTGCCAGCAGCGTACAGGGACTTTACAATGAGCAGTTCTTC. The entire variable domain, with the rest obtained from reference TRBV9 and TRBJ2-1, is as follows: DSGVTQTPKHLITATGQRVTLRCSPRSGDLSVYWYQQSLDQGLQFLIQYYNGEERAKGNILERFSAQQFPDLHSELNLSSLELGDSALYFCASSVQGLYNEQFFGPGTRLTVL.

This clone appeared a single time. This chain links TRBV29-1 with TRBJ2-3; the match to TRBD1 covers 7 bases. Per the germline V gene, CDR1 is SQVTM and CDR2 is ANQGSEA. V lost 2 bases and J lost 2; bases outside the gene matches: 4. The CDR3 has 14 amino acids. The CDR3 here is CSVEWGQLTDTQYF. The CDR3 DNA reads as TGCAGCGTTGAATGGGGACAGCTCACAGATACGCAGTATTTT.

The V gene is TRBV4-3, the J gene TRBJ2-6; D gene ambiguous. The V gene lost 4 bases and the J gene lost 0 bases, with 10 bases spanning the gap. This CDR3 contains 16 residues. CDR1 and CDR2 from the germline V gene are LGHNA and YSLEER. In nucleotides, the CDR3 is TGCGCCAGCAGCCTCCTACAAGGCTCTGGGGCCAACGTCCTGACTTTC. As protein: CASSLLQGSGANVLTF.